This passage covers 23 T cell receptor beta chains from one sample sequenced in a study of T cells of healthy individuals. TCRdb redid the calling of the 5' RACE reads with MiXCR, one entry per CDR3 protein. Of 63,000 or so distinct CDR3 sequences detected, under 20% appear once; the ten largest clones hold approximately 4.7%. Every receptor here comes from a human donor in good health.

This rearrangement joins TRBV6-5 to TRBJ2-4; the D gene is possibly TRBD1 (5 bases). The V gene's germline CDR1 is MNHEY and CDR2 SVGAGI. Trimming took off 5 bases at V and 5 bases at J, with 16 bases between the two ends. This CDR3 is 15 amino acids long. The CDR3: CASSRMSQGENIQYF. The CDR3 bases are TGTGCCAGCAGTCGCATGAGCCAGGGCGAAAACATTCAGTACTTC.

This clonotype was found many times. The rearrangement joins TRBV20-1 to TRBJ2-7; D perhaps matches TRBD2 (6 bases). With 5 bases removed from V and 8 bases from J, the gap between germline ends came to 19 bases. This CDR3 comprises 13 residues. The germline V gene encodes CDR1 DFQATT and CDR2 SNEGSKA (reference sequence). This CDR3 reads CSASRGGEKKQYF. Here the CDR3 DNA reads TGCAGTGCTTCCAGAGGAGGGGAGAAGAAGCAGTACTTC.

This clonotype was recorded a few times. The CDR3 sequence: CSARVAGSGNTIYF. CDR3 nucleotides: TGCAGTGCTAGAGTAGCAGGCTCTGGAAACACCATATATTTT. This chain links TRBV20-1 with TRBJ1-3, with no clear D. The V end was cut by 1 base, the J end by 0 bases, with 7 bases between. The germline V gene encodes CDR1 DFQATT and CDR2 SNEGSKA (reference sequence). The CDR3 has 14 amino acids.

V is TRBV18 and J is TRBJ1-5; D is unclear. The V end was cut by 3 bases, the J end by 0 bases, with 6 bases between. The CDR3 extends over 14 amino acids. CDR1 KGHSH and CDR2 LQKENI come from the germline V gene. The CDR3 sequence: CASSPEHSNQPQHF. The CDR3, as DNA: TGTGCCAGCTCACCGGAACATAGCAATCAGCCCCAGCATTTT.

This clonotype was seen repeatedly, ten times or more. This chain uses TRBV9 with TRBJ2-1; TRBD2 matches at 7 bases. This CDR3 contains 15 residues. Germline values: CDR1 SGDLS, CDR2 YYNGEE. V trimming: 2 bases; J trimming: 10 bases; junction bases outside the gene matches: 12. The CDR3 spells CASSVGPAGNGEQFF. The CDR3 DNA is TGTGCCAGCAGCGTTGGACCAGCGGGGAATGGGGAGCAGTTCTTC.

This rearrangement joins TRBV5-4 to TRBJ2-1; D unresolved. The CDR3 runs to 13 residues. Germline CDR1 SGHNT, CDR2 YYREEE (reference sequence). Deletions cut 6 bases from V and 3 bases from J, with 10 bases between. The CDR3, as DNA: TGTGCCAGCAACCCTTCTAGCTACAATGAGCAGTTCTTC. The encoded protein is CASNPSSYNEQFF.

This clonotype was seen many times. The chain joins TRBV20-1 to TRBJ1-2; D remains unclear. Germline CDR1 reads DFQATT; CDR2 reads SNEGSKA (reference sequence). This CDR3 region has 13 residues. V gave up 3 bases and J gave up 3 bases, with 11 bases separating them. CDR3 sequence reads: CSASPNSHYGYTF. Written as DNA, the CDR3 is TGCAGTGCTAGCCCAAACAGTCACTATGGCTACACCTTC.

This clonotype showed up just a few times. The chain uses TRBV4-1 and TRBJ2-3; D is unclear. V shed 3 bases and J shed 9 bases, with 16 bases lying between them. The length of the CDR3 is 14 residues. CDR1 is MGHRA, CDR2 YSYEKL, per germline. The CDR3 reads CASSHSKTVGTQYF. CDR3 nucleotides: TGCGCCAGCAGCCACAGTAAGACCGTGGGAACGCAGTATTTT.

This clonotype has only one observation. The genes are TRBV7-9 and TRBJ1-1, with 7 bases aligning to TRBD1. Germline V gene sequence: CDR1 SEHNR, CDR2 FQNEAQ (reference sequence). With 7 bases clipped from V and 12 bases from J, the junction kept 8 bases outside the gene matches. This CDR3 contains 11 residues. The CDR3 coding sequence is TGTGCCAGCACCATGACAGGGAGTCCTTTCTTT. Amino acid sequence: CASTMTGSPFF.

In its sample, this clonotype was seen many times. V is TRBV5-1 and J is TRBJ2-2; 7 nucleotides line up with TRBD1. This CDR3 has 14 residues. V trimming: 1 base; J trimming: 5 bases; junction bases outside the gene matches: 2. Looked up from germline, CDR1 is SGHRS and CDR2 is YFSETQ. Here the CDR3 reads CASSLPTGTGELFF. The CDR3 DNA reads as TGCGCCAGCAGCTTGCCGACAGGGACCGGGGAGCTGTTTTTT.

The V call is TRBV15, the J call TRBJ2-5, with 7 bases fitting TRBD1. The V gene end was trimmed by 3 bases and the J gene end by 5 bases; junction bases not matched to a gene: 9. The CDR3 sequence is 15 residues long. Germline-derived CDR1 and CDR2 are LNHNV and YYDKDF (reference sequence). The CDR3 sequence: CATSSPGTGVETQYF. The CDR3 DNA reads TGTGCCACCAGCAGCCCAGGTACAGGGGTGGAGACCCAGTACTTC.

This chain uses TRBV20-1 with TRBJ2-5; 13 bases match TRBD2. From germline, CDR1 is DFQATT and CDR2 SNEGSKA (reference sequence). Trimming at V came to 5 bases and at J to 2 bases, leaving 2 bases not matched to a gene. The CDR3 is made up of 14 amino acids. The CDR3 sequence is CSAGLAGVQETQYF. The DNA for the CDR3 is TGCAGTGCTGGACTAGCGGGAGTACAAGAGACCCAGTACTTC.

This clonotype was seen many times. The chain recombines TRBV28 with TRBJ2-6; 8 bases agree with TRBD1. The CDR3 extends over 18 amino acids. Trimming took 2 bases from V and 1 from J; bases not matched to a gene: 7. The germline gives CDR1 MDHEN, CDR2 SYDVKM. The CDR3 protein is CASSLSGQGRSGANVLTF. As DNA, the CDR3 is TGTGCCAGCAGTTTAAGCGGACAGGGAAGATCTGGGGCCAACGTCCTGACTTTC.

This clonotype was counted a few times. For the CDR3, the DNA is TGTGCCAGCAGCGTGCTCGGCTACAATGAGCAGTTCTTC. It is translated as CASSVLGYNEQFF. The genes are TRBV9 and TRBJ2-1; D not resolved. The CDR3 loop spans 13 amino acids. Germline V gene data show CDR1 as SGDLS and CDR2 as YYNGEE. V lost 2 bases and J 3 bases, leaving 6 bases between the germline ends.

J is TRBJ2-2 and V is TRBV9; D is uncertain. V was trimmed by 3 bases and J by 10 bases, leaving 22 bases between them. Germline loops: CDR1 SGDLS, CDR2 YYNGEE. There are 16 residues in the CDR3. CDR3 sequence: CASSGGPLSPPEELFF. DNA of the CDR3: TGTGCCAGCAGCGGAGGCCCCCTATCCCCACCCGAGGAGCTGTTTTTT.

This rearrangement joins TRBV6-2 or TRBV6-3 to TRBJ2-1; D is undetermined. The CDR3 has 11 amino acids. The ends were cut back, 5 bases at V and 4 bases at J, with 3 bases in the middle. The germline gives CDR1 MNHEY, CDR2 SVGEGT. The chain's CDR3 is CASSIYNEQFF. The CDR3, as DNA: TGTGCCAGCAGTATTTACAATGAGCAGTTCTTC.

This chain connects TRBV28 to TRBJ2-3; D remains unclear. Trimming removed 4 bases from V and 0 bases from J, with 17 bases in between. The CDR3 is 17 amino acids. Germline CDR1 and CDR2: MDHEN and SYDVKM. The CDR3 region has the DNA TGTGCCAGCAGTTCTCCCCGGGCGCATACTAGCACAGATACGCAGTATTTT. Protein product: CASSSPRAHTSTDTQYF.

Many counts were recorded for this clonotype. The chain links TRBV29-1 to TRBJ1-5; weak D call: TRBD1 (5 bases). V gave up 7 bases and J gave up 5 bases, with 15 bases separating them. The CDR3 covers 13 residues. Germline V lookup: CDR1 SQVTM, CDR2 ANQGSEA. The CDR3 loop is CSGSPGRDQPQHF. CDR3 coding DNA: TGCAGCGGTTCTCCGGGACGGGATCAGCCCCAGCATTTT.

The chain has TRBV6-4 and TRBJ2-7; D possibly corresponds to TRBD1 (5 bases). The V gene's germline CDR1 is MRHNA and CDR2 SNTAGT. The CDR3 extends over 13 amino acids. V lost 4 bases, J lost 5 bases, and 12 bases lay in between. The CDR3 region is CASSVDRGDEQYF. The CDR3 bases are TGTGCCAGCAGTGTCGACAGAGGCGACGAGCAGTACTTC.

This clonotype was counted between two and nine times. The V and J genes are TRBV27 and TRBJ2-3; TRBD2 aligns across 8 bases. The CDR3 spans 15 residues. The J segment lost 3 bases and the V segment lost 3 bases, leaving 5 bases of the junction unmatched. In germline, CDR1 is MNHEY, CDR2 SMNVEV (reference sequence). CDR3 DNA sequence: TGTGCCAGCAGTTTTATAGCGGGACGGACAGATACGCAGTATTTT. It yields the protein CASSFIAGRTDTQYF.

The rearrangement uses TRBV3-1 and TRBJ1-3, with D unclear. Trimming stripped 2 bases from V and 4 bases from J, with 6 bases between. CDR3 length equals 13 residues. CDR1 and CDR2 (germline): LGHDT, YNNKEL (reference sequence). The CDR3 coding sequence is TGTGCCAGCAGCCAAATGACAGGAAACACCATATATTTT. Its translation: CASSQMTGNTIYF.

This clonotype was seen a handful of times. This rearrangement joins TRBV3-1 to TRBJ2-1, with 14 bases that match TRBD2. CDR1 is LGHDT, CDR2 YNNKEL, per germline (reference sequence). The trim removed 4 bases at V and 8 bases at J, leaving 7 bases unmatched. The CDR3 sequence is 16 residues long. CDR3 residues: CASSPPGLAGVYEQFF. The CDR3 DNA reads TGTGCCAGCAGCCCTCCGGGACTAGCGGGAGTATATGAGCAGTTCTTC.

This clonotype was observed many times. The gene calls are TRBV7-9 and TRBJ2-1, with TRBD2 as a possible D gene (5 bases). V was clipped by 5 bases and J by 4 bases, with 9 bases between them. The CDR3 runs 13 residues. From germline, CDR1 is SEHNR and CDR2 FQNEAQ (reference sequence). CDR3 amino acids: CASSQLAYNEQFF. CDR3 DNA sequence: TGTGCCAGCAGCCAGCTAGCTTACAATGAGCAGTTCTTC.